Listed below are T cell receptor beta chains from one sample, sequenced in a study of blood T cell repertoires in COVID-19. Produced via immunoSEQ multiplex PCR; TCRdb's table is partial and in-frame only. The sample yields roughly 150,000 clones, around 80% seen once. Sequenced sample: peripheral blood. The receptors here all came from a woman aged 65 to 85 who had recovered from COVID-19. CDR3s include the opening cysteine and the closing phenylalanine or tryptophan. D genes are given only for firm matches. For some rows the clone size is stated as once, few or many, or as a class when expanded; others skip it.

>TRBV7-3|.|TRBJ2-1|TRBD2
CASSNLGTSGSWDEQFF
TGTGCCAGCAGCAACCTGGGGACTAGCGGGAGTTGGGATGAGCAGTTCTTC
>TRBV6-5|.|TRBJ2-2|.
CASSAGDMNTGELFF
TGTGCCAGCAGCGCGGGGGACATGAACACCGGGGAGCTGTTTTTT
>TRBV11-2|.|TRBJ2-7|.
CASSLGQFYEQYF
TGTGCCAGCAGCTTAGGACAGTTTTACGAGCAGTACTTC
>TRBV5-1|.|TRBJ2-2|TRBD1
CASSPGQGAYTGELFF
TGCGCCAGCAGCCCCGGACAGGGGGCCTACACCGGGGAGCTGTTTTTT
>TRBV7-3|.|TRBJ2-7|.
CASSLSRGSYEQYF
TGTGCCAGCAGCTTAAGTCGAGGTTCCTACGAGCAGTACTTC
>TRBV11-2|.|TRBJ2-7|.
CASSQSYSPYEQYF
TGTGCCAGCAGCCAATCGTACTCCCCCTACGAGCAGTACTTC
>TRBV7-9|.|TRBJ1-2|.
CASSLGPGGGYTF
TGTGCCAGCAGCTTAGGCCCCGGAGGGGGCTACACCTTC
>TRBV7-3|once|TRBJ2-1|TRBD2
CASSPPGGDEQFF
TGTGCCAGCAGCCCCCCTGGGGGGGATGAGCAGTTCTTC
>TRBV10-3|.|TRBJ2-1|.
CAISEFQPSGLEQFF
TGTGCCATCAGTGAGTTCCAGCCTTCCGGGTTAGAGCAGTTCTTC
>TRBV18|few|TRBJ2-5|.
CASSPAWGGLGETQYF
TGTGCCAGCTCACCAGCGTGGGGGGGCCTAGGAGAGACCCAGTACTTC
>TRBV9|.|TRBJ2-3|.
CASSEGVWDTQYF
TGTGCCAGCAGCGAGGGGGTGTGGGATACGCAGTATTTT
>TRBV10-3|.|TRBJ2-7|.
CAISPRDMGSGQYF
TGTGCCATCAGCCCCCGGGACATGGGTTCGGGGCAGTACTTC
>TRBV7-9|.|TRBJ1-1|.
CASSGGATEAFF
TGTGCCAGCTCGGGGGGCGCCACTGAAGCTTTCTTT
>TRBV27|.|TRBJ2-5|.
CASSLQGETQYF
TGTGCCAGCAGTTTACAGGGAGAGACCCAGTACTTC
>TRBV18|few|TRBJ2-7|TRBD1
CASSPGTGTYEQYF
TGTGCCAGCTCACCAGGGACAGGTACCTACGAGCAGTACTTC
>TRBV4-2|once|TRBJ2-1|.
CASSQDGRLGTYNEQFF
TGTGCCAGCAGCCAAGATGGGCGACTAGGGACCTACAATGAGCAGTTCTTC
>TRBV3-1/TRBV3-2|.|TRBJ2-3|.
CASSPHRDTQYF
TGTGCCAGCAGCCCGCACAGAGATACGCAGTATTTT
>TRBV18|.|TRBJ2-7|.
CASSQGLVYEQYF
TGTGCCAGCTCCCAGGGTCTCGTATACGAGCAGTACTTC
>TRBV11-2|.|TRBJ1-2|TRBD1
CASSLGGRGRYGYTF
TGTGCCAGCAGCTTAGGGGGCAGGGGGAGGTATGGCTACACCTTC
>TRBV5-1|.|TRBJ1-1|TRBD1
CASSLDGTGDSREAFF
TGCGCCAGCAGCTTGGACGGGACAGGGGACTCTCGGGAAGCTTTCTTT
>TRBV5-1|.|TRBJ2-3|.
CASSLAVALTDTQYF
TGCGCCAGCAGCTTGGCGGTAGCGTTAACAGATACGCAGTATTTT
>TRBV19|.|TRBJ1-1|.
CASSGRGDKSLNTEAFF
TGTGCCAGTAGTGGGCGGGGGGACAAGAGCCTGAACACTGAAGCTTTCTTT
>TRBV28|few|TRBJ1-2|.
CASTLGRIYGYTF
TGTGCCAGCACCTTGGGCCGGATCTATGGCTACACCTTC
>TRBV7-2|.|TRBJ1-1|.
CASSSAGGAEAFF
TGTGCCAGCAGCTCCGCGGGTGGTGCTGAAGCTTTCTTT
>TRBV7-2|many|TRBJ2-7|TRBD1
CASSPSAGTAYEQYF
TGTGCCAGCAGCCCGTCAGCTGGGACAGCTTACGAGCAGTACTTC
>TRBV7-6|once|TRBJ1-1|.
CASSLGWVGGPDTEAFF
TGTGCCAGCAGCTTAGGGTGGGTCGGGGGACCGGACACTGAAGCTTTCTTT
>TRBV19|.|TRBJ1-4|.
CASSMDEVWPGGGKLFF
TGTGCCAGTAGTATGGATGAAGTGTGGCCCGGCGGCGGAAAACTGTTTTTT
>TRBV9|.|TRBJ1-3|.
CASSPQPDSYSGNTIYF
TGTGCCAGCAGCCCCCAACCCGACAGCTACTCTGGAAACACCATATATTTT
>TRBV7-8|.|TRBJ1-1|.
CASSRGRAQGAFF
TGTGCCAGCAGCCGTGGTCGGGCCCAGGGGGCTTTCTTT
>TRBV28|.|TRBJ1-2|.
CASSLLRTVRGYTF
TGTGCCAGCAGTTTATTGAGGACAGTTCGAGGCTACACCTTC
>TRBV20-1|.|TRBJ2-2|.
CSASGWGGGRANTGELFF
TGCAGTGCTAGTGGTTGGGGGGGCGGGAGAGCGAACACCGGGGAGCTGTTTTTT
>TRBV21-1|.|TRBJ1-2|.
CASGNRDRGLGGYTF
TGTGCCAGCGGCAATCGGGACAGGGGGCTTGGTGGCTACACCTTC
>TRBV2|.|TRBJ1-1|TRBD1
CASSELTGASTEAFF
TGTGCCAGCAGTGAGCTGACAGGGGCTAGCACTGAAGCTTTCTTT
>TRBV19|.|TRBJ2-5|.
CAGSMGRETQYF
TGTGCCGGTAGTATGGGGCGGGAGACCCAGTACTTC
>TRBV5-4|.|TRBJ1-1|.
CASSLADSSTEAFF
TGTGCCAGCAGCTTGGCCGACTCAAGCACTGAAGCTTTCTTT
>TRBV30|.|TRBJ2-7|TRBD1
CAWGGQGSSYEQYF
TGTGCCTGGGGGGGACAGGGAAGCTCCTACGAGCAGTACTTC
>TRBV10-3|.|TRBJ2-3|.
CAIRTTGSVDTQYF
TGTGCCATCAGAACGACGGGTTCTGTGGATACGCAGTATTTT
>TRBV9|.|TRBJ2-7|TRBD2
CASSVGSGEAYEQYF
TGTGCCAGCAGCGTAGGTAGCGGGGAAGCCTACGAGCAGTACTTC
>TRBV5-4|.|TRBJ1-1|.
CASSLVPGDTEAFF
TGTGCCAGCAGCTTGGTACCGGGGGACACTGAAGCTTTCTTT
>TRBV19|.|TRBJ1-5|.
CASAGGQPQHF
TGTGCCAGCGCCGGGGGGCAGCCCCAGCATTTT
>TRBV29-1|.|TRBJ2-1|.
CSVVLLEGLYNEQFF
TGCAGCGTTGTTTTGTTGGAGGGACTGTACAATGAGCAGTTCTTC